This T cell receptor beta chain was sequenced in a study of metastatic and nonmetastatic thyroid tumors. Source study methods: Researchers built a distant-metastasis classifier for papillary thyroid cancer that drew on CDR3 differences across clinicopathological groups. TCRdb reanalyzed the PCR reads via MiXCR. For this entry, the V and J calls and clone size follow TCRdb and not the study's own pipeline. This table has over 9,000 clones, more than 25% appearing once. The junction had 4 bases not matched to a gene; V was cut back by 3 bases and J by 2 bases. CDR1 SGHRS and CDR2 YFSETQ come from the germline V gene. CDR3 size: 16 residues. Treatment of any kind had been given to no patient before thyroid surgery.

The rearrangement links TRBV5-1 to TRBJ1-3, with 11 bases fitting TRBD1. Sequenced input: tumor tissue. This clonotype was obtained from a female donor with papillary thyroid cancer or a benign thyroid nodule (not recorded which). Some clones in this sample may be carry-over from other donors' samples. CDR3 region: CASSWGQGVAGNTIYF. Written as DNA, the CDR3 is TGCGCCAGCAGCTGGGGACAGGGGGTAGCTGGAAACACCATATATTTT.